The 18 T cell receptor beta chains presented below share a single source sample, sequenced in a study of T cells after yellow fever vaccination. Using its own MiXCR run on the 5' RACE reads, TCRdb lists one record per CDR3 protein. The sample yields more than 300,000 distinct CDR3 sequences, roughly 10% seen once. Sequenced here: CD4+ T cells sorted from PBMCs, sampled 45 days after the yellow fever booster vaccination. These receptors were collected from a man aged 18 to 35 who received the YFV17D yellow fever vaccine.

The chain is built from TRBV5-1 and TRBJ1-1; D not certain. V shed 5 bases and J shed 3 bases, with 14 bases lying between them. This CDR3 region has 14 residues. CDR1 is SGHRS, CDR2 YFSETQ, per germline. The CDR3 sequence is CASSAGWLDTEAFF. CDR3 DNA: TGCGCCAGCAGTGCGGGGTGGTTGGACACTGAAGCTTTCTTT.

This clonotype came up a few times. The chain joins TRBV7-9 to TRBJ2-6; tentative D call: TRBD1 (6 bases). The CDR3 covers 17 residues. V was cut by 1 base and J by 0 bases, with 10 bases left in between. Germline CDR1 is SEHNR and CDR2 is FQNEAQ (reference sequence). Here the CDR3 reads CASSLGRGSSGANVLTF. Here the CDR3 DNA reads TGTGCCAGCAGCTTAGGCAGGGGTAGCTCTGGGGCCAACGTCCTGACTTTC.

The V call is TRBV3-1, the J call TRBJ2-1; TRBD2 aligns across 11 bases. CDR3 length: 19 residues. The V gene's germline CDR1 is LGHDT and CDR2 YNNKEL (reference sequence). The junction had 8 bases not matched to a gene; V was cut back by 0 bases and J by 1 base. This CDR3 reads CASSQDSGTSGRSYNEQFF. As DNA, the CDR3 is TGTGCCAGCAGCCAAGATTCCGGGACTAGCGGTAGGTCCTACAATGAGCAGTTCTTC.

This clonotype has just a few counts. The genes are TRBV24-1 and TRBJ1-5, with no clear D. CDR3 length: 15 amino acids. Germline values: CDR1 KGHDR, CDR2 SFDVKD. Trimming took 5 bases from V and 4 from J, leaving 14 bases between them. The CDR3 DNA is TGTGCCACCAGTGCCGGAGAAGGTTGGAATCAGCCCCAGCATTTT. Encoded protein: CATSAGEGWNQPQHF.

This clonotype appeared a few times. V usage is TRBV14 and J usage is TRBJ2-3; no firm D call. The CDR3 has 15 residues. Trimming left V 4 bases short and J 2 bases short, with 13 bases between. Germline CDR1 reads SGHDN; CDR2 reads FVKESK. CDR3 residues: CASSRRPQSTDTQYF. In DNA form, the CDR3 reads TGTGCCAGCAGCCGCAGGCCCCAGTCCACAGATACGCAGTATTTT. The entire variable domain, with the rest obtained from reference TRBV14 and TRBJ2-3, is as follows: EAGVTQFPSHSVIEKGQTVTLRCDPISGHDNLYWYRRVMGKEIKFLLHFVKESKQDESGMPNNRFLAERTGGTYSTLKVQPAELEDSGVYFCASSRRPQSTDTQYFGPGTRLTVL.

This clonotype was detected ten times or more. The chain links TRBV20-1 to TRBJ1-1; D gene uncertain. This CDR3 region has 12 residues. V was clipped by 5 bases and J by 2 bases, with 9 bases between them. Germline-derived CDR1 and CDR2 are DFQATT and SNEGSKA (reference sequence). The CDR3 loop is CSAQKGNTEAFF. In nucleotides, the CDR3 is TGCAGTGCTCAGAAGGGAAACACTGAAGCTTTCTTT.

This clonotype was recorded a few times. This chain joins TRBV2 and TRBJ1-5; 10 bases are a match to TRBD1. CDR1 and CDR2 from the germline V gene are SNHLY and FYNNEI. Trimming cost V 5 bases and J 6 bases; bases outside gene matches: 7. This CDR3 has 15 residues. CDR3 in DNA: TGTGCCAGCAGTCGGACAGGGGGGGGTGGTCAGCCCCAGCATTTT. This translates into CASSRTGGGGQPQHF.

This clonotype was counted only a few times. The rearrangement links TRBV5-1 to TRBJ2-2; either TRBD1 or TRBD2 may supply D (5 bases each). Germline V gene lookup returns CDR1 SGHRS and CDR2 YFSETQ. The V end lost 4 bases, the J end lost 4 bases, and 17 bases lay between the germline ends. This CDR3 contains 16 residues. CDR3 nucleotides: TGCGCCAGCAGCCCTGGGACCGGAAACCCCACCGGGGAGCTGTTTTTT. It encodes CASSPGTGNPTGELFF.

The rearrangement links TRBV12-3 or TRBV12-4 to TRBJ1-3; D remains unclear. V shed 1 base and J shed 8 bases, with 3 bases lying between them. There are 11 residues in the CDR3. CDR3 amino acids: CASSLGYTIYF. Here the CDR3 DNA reads TGTGCCAGCAGTTTAGGGTACACCATATATTTT.

This rearrangement joins TRBV7-2 to TRBJ2-5, with TRBD1 as a possible D gene (5 bases). V shed 1 base and J shed 4 bases, with 13 bases lying between them. The CDR3 spans 15 residues. Germline V lookup: CDR1 SGHTA, CDR2 FQGNSA. The CDR3 DNA reads TGTGCCAGCAGCTTAGAAGTAGTAGGGGTAGAGACCCAGTACTTC. It yields the protein CASSLEVVGVETQYF.

This clonotype has a handful of counts. V and J are TRBV19 and TRBJ2-7; D perhaps matches TRBD2 (7 bases). CDR1 LNHDA and CDR2 SQIVND come from the germline V gene (reference sequence). The V and J ends lost 3 bases and 0 bases respectively, with 12 bases between them. There are 15 residues in the CDR3. The CDR3 DNA sequence: TGTGCCAGTAGTATCGGGGGGCGATCCTCCTACGAGCAGTACTTC. It yields the protein CASSIGGRSSYEQYF.

This chain links TRBV12-3 or TRBV12-4 with TRBJ2-2, with TRBD1 matching 9 bases. The CDR3 contains 15 residues. V trimming: 1 base; J trimming: 4 bases; junction bases outside the gene matches: 1. The CDR3 protein is CASSLETGGTGELFF. The CDR3 region has the DNA TGTGCCAGCAGTTTAGAGACAGGGGGCACCGGGGAGCTGTTTTTT.

This clonotype was observed a handful of times. The chain carries TRBV7-6 and TRBJ2-3, with TRBD2 matching over 9 bases. The V gene end was trimmed by 5 bases and the J gene end by 5 bases; junction bases not matched to a gene: 17. The CDR3 has 18 residues. The germline V gene has CDR1 SGHVS and CDR2 FNYEAQ. The CDR3 DNA follows: TGTGCCAGCAGCCCAAATTCAGATAGCGGGGGCCGGGGAGATACGCAGTATTTT. Translating gives CASSPNSDSGGRGDTQYF.

The chain is built from TRBV5-5 and TRBJ2-3; 7 positions match TRBD2. CDR3 length: 15 residues. Trimming at V came to 0 bases and at J to 6 bases, leaving 7 bases not matched to a gene. The germline CDR1 and CDR2 sequences are SGHKS and YYEKEE (reference sequence). The CDR3 DNA reads TGTGCCAGCAGCTTGGACAGCGGGGAAGGGGATACGCAGTATTTT. Translated: CASSLDSGEGDTQYF. The variable domain in full, with the rest retrieved from reference TRBV5-5 and TRBJ2-3, is DAGVTQSPTHLIKTRGQQVTLRCSPISGHKSVSWYQQVLGQGPQFIFQYYEKEERGRGNFPDRFSARQFPNYSSELNVNALLLGDSALYLCASSLDSGEGDTQYFGPGTRLTVL.

This chain connects TRBV19 to TRBJ1-1; D is ambiguous. The CDR3 covers 14 residues. Germline V gene data show CDR1 as LNHDA and CDR2 as SQIVND (reference sequence). Trimming left V 4 bases short and J 3 bases short, with 12 bases between. The CDR3 is CASSSPQAYTEAFF. The CDR3 DNA follows: TGTGCCAGTAGTAGTCCCCAAGCATACACTGAAGCTTTCTTT.

This clonotype was found a few times. V usage is TRBV5-1 and J usage is TRBJ2-3; 8 bases are a match to TRBD2. The CDR3 length is 16 residues. Looked up from germline, CDR1 is SGHRS and CDR2 is YFSETQ. Trimming removed 5 bases from V and 10 bases from J; junction bases left unmatched: 18. CDR3 protein: CASRAGGGAALFAQYF. The DNA of the CDR3 is TGCGCCAGCAGAGCCGGGGGGGGCGCGGCCCTTTTTGCGCAGTATTTT.

V and J are TRBV7-2 and TRBJ1-5, with D tentatively TRBD1 (6 bases). The CDR3 is 16 amino acids. Germline CDR1 reads SGHTA; CDR2 reads FQGNSA. V gave up 1 base and J gave up 6 bases, with 16 bases separating them. This CDR3 reads CASSLVGAGDGQPQHF. DNA for the CDR3: TGTGCCAGCAGCTTAGTAGGGGCAGGGGATGGTCAGCCCCAGCATTTT.

This clonotype has a handful of counts. The genes are TRBV7-6 and TRBJ2-1, with 8 bases that match TRBD2. Germline-derived CDR1 and CDR2 are SGHVS and FNYEAQ. The CDR3 covers 13 residues. J was trimmed by 15 bases and V by 6 bases; bases with no gene match: 13. The CDR3 is CASRQAGAPAAFF. For the CDR3, the DNA is TGTGCCAGCAGACAAGCGGGGGCCCCCGCGGCGTTCTTC.